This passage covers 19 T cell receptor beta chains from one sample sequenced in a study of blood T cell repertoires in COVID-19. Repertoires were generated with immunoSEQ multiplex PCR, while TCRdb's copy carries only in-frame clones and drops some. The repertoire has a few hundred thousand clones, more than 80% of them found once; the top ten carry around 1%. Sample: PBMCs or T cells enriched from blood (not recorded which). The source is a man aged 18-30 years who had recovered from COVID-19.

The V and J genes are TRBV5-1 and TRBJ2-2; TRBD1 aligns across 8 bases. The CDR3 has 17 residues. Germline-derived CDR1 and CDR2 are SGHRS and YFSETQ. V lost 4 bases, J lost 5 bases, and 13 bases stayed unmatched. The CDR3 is CASSRLDGTGGTGELFF. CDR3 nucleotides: TGCGCCAGCAGCAGGCTGGACGGGACAGGAGGTACCGGGGAGCTGTTTTTT.

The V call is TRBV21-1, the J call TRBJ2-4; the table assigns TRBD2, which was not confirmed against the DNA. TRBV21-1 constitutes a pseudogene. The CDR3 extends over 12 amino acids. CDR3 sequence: CASSKARRPLYF. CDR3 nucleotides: TGTGCCAGCAGCAAAGCGCGGCGACCCCTGTACTTC.

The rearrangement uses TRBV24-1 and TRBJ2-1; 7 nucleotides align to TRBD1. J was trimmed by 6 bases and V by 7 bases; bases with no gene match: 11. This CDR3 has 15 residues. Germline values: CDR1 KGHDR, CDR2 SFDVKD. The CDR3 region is CATRDEQGMVNEQFF. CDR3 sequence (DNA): TGTGCCACCAGAGATGAACAGGGGATGGTCAATGAGCAGTTCTTC.

Here the CDR3 reads CAITPGWGDYGYTF. The DNA of the CDR3 is TGTGCCATCACCCCCGGATGGGGAGACTATGGCTACACCTTC. The rearrangement uses TRBV10-3 and TRBJ1-2, with D hard to call. The V end was cut by 7 bases, the J end by 3 bases, with 15 bases between. Germline CDR1 and CDR2: ENHRY and SYGVKD. The CDR3 sequence is 14 residues long.

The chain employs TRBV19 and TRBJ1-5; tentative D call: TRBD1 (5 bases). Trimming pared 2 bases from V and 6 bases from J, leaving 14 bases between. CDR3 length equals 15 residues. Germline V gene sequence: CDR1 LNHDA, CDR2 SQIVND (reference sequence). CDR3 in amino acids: CASSIRGRVGQPQHF. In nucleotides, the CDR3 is TGTGCCAGTAGTATAAGGGGCAGGGTGGGTCAGCCCCAGCATTTT.

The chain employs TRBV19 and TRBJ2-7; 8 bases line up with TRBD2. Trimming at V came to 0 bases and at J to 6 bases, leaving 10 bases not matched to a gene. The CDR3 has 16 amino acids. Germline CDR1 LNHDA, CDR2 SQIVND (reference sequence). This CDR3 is CASSIETAGERSEQYF. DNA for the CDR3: TGTGCCAGTAGTATAGAAACAGCGGGAGAAAGGTCCGAGCAGTACTTC.

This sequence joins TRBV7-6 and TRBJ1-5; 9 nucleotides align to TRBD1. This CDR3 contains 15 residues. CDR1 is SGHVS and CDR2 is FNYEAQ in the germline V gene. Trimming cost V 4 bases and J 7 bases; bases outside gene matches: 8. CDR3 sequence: CASSSMTGGSQPQHF. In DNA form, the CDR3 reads TGTGCCAGCAGCTCGATGACAGGGGGGAGCCAGCCCCAGCATTTT. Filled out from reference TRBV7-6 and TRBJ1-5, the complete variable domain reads GAGVSQSPRYKVTKRGQDVALRCDPISGHVSLYWYRQALGQGPEFLTYFNYEAQQDKSGLPNDRFSAERPEGSISTLTIQRTEQRDSAMYRCASSSMTGGSQPQHFGDGTRLSIL.

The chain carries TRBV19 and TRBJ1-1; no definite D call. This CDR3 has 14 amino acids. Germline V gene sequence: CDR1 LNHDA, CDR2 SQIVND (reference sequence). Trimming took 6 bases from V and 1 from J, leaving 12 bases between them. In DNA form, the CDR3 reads TGTGCCAGTAGCCTCTGGAGGGCGAACACTGAAGCTTTCTTT. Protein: CASSLWRANTEAFF.

CDR3 coding DNA: TGTGCCAGCAGTGAGGCGCGGGGACCCGGCAATCAGCCCCAGCATTTT. Amino acid sequence: CASSEARGPGNQPQHF. V and J are TRBV28 and TRBJ1-5, with D perhaps matching TRBD1 (5 bases). Germline V gene sequence: CDR1 MDHEN, CDR2 SYDVKM. The V and J ends lost 5 bases and 2 bases respectively, with 16 bases between them. The CDR3 sequence is 16 residues long.

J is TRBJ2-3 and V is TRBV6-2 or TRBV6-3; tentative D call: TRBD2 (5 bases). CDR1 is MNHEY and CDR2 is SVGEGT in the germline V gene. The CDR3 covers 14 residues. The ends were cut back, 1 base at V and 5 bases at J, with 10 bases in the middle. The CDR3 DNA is TGTGCCAGCAGTTACTACACTAGAGGAGATACGCAGTATTTT. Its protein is CASSYYTRGDTQYF.

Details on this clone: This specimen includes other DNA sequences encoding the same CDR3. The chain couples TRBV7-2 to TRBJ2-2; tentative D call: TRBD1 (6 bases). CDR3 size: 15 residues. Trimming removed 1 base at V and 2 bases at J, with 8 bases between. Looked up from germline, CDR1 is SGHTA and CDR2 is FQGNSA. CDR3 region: CASSLVQGNTGELFF. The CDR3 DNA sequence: TGTGCCAGCAGCTTAGTACAGGGAAACACCGGGGAGCTGTTTTTT.

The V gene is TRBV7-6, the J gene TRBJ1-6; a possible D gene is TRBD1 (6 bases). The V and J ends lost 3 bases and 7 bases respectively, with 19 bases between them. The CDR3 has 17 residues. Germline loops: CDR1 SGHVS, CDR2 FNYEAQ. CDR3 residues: CASSLSSGTISNSPLHF. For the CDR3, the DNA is TGTGCCAGCAGCTTGTCCTCCGGGACAATCTCAAATTCACCCCTCCACTTT.

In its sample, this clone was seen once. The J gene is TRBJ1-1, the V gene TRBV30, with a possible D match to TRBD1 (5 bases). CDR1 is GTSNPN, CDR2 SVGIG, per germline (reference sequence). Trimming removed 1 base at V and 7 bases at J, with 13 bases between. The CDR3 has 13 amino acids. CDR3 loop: CAWSGGGVVEAFF. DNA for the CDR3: TGTGCCTGGAGTGGGGGCGGGGTGGTTGAAGCTTTCTTT.

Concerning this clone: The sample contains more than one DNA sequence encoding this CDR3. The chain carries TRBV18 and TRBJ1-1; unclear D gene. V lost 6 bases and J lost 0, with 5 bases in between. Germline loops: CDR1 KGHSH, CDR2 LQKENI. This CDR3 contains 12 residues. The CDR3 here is CASSPMNTEAFF. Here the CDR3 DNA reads TGTGCCAGCTCCCCTATGAACACTGAAGCTTTCTTT.

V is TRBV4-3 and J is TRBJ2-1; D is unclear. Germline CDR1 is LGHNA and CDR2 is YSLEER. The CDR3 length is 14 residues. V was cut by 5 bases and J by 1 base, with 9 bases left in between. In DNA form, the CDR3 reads TGCGCCAGCAGCTCCCGGTCATCCTACAATGAGCAGTTCTTC. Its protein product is CASSSRSSYNEQFF.

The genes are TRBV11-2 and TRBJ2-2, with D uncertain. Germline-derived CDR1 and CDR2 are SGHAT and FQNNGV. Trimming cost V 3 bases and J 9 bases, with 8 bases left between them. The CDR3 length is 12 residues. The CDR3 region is CASSLRARELFF. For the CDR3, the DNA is TGTGCCAGCAGCTTGAGAGCGAGGGAGCTGTTTTTT. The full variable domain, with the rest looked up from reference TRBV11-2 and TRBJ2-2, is EAGVAQSPRYKIIEKRQSVAFWCNPISGHATLYWYQQILGQGPKLLIQFQNNGVVDDSQLPKDRFSAERLKGVDSTLKIQPAKLEDSAVYLCASSLRARELFFGEGSRLTVL.

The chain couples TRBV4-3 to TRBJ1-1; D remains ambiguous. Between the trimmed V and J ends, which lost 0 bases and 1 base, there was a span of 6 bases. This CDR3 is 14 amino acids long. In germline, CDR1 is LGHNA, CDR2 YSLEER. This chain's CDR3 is CASSQDEGNTEAFF. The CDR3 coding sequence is TGCGCCAGCAGCCAAGATGAGGGGAACACTGAAGCTTTCTTT.

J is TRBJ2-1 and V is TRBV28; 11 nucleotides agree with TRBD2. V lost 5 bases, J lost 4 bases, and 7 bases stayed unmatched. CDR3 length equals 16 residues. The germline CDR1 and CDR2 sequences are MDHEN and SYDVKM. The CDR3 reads CASSLSGRATYNEQFF. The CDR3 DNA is TGTGCCAGCAGTCTTAGCGGGAGGGCTACTTACAATGAGCAGTTCTTC.

CDR3 sequence: CASSRPQGRGRAFF. The CDR3 coding sequence is TGTGCCAGCAGCCGCCCTCAGGGGAGGGGGAGAGCTTTCTTT. The rearrangement links TRBV7-9 to TRBJ1-1, with D possibly being TRBD1 (6 bases). V was pared by 5 bases and J by 10 bases, with 20 bases between. Germline CDR1 reads SEHNR; CDR2 reads FQNEAQ (reference sequence). The length of the CDR3 is 14 residues.